Given below is one T cell receptor beta chain in context. The target of this receptor is not known. Base-call qualities are not available, and no considerably larger clone is one nucleotide away. This sample is part of a study of radiotherapy plus CTLA-4 blockade in lung cancer (dated 2018 in TCRdb). For the wider study: Among the enrolled patients, approximately 17% had an objective response, and 31% reached disease control.

Libraries came from the immunoSEQ multiplex PCR assay. TCRdb stores this immuneACCESS table with in-frame sequences only. Part of the clones is absent; in the studies checked, under half of the shortfall reflects unresolved V genes, and no reason is known for the rest. The sample table records fewer than 55,000 clones; 77% of these occur just once. Approximately 2.5% of the sample comes from the top ten. Study-wide findings and limitations: Early dynamic changes in blood T cell clones, together with increased serum interferon-beta after radiation, were reported as the strongest predictors of response. After treatment with radiotherapy and ipilimumab, TCR clones that originated in tumors expanded in peripheral blood.

The study evaluated CTLA-4 blockade (ipilimumab) given together with focal radiation therapy in patients who had chemo-refractory metastatic non-small-cell lung cancer. Based on the germline V gene, the CDR1 and CDR2 sequences are LGHNA and YNFKEQ. For this chain, trimming is 3 bases at the V end and 4 bases at the J end, and the number of junction bases without a gene match is 2. The CDR3 contains 14 residues, cysteine and phenylalanine counted. The entry retains the CDR3 DNA only, 42 bases that are in frame from base 1. The source of this sequence is a human donor with non-small cell lung cancer whose response to radiotherapy plus ipilimumab could not be evaluated. The V and J genes are TRBV4-2 and TRBJ1-4; 7 junctional bases match TRBD1. Sequenced here: peripheral blood, sampled from a patient treated with radiotherapy plus ipilimumab. The CDR3 reads CASSQGDSNEKLFF. At the DNA level, the sequence is TGTGCCAGCAGCCAGGGGGACAGTAATGAAAAACTGTTTTTT.